This TCR beta chain stems from a study of siplizumab effects on memory and regulatory T cells. General study findings and limits: It seemed that naive T cells were more diverse than memory cells and were major contributors to the alloresponse. Where siplizumab was present, mappable alloreactive CD4+ clones averaged approximately 73% Treg-derived, compared with around 27% in controls.

TCRdb's table, derived via immunoSEQ multiplex PCR, lists solely in-frame clones and lacks some. The sample includes tens of thousands of clones, about 90% of them seen just once. In the case of this clone: The antigen remains unidentified.

Germline CDR1 reads LNHDA; CDR2 reads SQIVND (reference sequence). The CDR3 has 15 residues. Trimming at V came to 6 bases and at J to 6 bases, leaving 10 bases not matched to a gene. Sequencing was done on a sample of CD8+ T cells sorted from blood. The chain uses TRBV19 and TRBJ2-1; TRBD1 aligns across 8 bases. This clonotype was obtained from a human donor in good health. The CDR3 here is CASSGPQTGGNEQFF. For the CDR3, the DNA is TGTGCCAGTAGCGGTCCTCAAACAGGGGGCAATGAGCAGTTCTTC.